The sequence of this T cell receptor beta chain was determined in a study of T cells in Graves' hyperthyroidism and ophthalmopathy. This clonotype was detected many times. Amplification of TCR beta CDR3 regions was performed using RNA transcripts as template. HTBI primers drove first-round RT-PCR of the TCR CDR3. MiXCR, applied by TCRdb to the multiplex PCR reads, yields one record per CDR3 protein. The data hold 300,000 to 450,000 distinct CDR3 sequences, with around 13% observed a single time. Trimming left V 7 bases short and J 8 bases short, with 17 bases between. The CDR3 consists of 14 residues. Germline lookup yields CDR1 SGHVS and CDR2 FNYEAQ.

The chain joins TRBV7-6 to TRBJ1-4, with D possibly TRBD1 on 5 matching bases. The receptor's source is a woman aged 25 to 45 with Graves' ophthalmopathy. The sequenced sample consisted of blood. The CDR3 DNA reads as TGTGCCAGCACGAAGGTACCGGGGGAGGAAAAACTGTTTTTT. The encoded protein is CASTKVPGEEKLFF.